This T cell receptor (beta chain) was recorded in a study of cytotoxic CD8 clonotypes in ibrutinib-treated CLL. Study at large: The samples contained 250,000 to 300,000 productive templates on average. They also contained an average of around 94,000 productive rearrangements.

Trimming left V 6 bases short and J 5 bases short, with 19 bases between. CDR3 length: 15 residues. CDR1 and CDR2 from the germline V gene are MNHNY and SVGAGI (reference sequence). As to this clone: Its antigen remains unidentified.

Whole-study results and caveats: Public clonotypes, rarely seen, contracted or held steady on treatment.

The data were produced by immunoSEQ multiplex PCR, yet TCRdb's version contains in-frame clones alone and is incomplete. The data contain approximately 57,000 clones, over 55% of them seen just once; the ten biggest clones take up about a fifth. The TCR originated in a human donor with chronic lymphocytic leukemia. Source: PBMCs, taken after 24 months of ibrutinib treatment. V and J are TRBV6-6 and TRBJ1-1; tentative D call: TRBD1 (6 bases). CDR3 nucleotide sequence: TGTGCCAGCAGCCGGGACACATCAAATCCGACTGAAGCTTTCTTT. This codes for CASSRDTSNPTEAFF.